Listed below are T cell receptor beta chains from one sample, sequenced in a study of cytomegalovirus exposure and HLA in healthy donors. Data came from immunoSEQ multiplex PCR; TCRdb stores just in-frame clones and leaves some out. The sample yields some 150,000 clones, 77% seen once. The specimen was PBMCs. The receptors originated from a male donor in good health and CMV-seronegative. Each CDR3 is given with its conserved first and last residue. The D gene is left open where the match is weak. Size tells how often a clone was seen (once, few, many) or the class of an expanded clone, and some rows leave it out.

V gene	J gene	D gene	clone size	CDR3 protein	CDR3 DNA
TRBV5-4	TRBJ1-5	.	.	CASSLGENQPQHF	TGTGCCAGCAGCTTGGGTGAGAATCAGCCCCAGCATTTT
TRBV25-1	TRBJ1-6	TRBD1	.	CASSEFGQGNSPLHF	TGTGCCAGCAGTGAATTTGGACAGGGCAATTCACCCCTCCACTTT
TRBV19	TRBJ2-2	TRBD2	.	CASGTSGRKDTGELFF	TGTGCCAGTGGGACTAGCGGGAGAAAGGACACCGGGGAGCTGTTTTTT
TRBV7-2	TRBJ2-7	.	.	CASSPSYEQYF	TGTGCCAGCAGCCCTAGCTACGAGCAGTACTTC
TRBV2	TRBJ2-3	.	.	CASSSTLGTDTQYF	TGTGCCAGCAGTAGCACGTTAGGCACAGATACGCAGTATTTT
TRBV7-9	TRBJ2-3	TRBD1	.	CASSHRGVTDTQYF	TGTGCCAGCAGCCACAGGGGGGTGACAGATACGCAGTATTTT
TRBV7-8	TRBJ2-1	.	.	CASYLVRGGKGSYNEQFF	TGTGCCAGCTACCTGGTTAGGGGGGGGAAAGGATCCTACAATGAGCAGTTCTTC
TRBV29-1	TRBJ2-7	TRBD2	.	CSVQSGRASTYEQYF	TGCAGCGTGCAAAGCGGGAGGGCTTCAACCTACGAGCAGTACTTC
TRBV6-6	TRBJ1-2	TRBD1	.	CASSTGGPASYGYTF	TGTGCCAGCAGTACAGGGGGCCCCGCTAGTTATGGCTACACCTTC
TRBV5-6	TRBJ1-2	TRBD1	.	CASRKAGQGDWGYTF	TGTGCCAGCAGGAAAGCGGGACAGGGGGATTGGGGCTACACCTTC
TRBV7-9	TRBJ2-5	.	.	CASSLSLGETQYF	TGTGCCAGCAGCTTATCACTGGGCGAGACCCAGTACTTC
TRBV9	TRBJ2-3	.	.	CASSPWRGNTDTQYF	TGTGCCAGCAGCCCCTGGCGGGGCAACACAGATACGCAGTATTTT
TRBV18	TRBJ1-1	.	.	CASSSESRGTEAFF	TGTGCCAGCTCATCAGAAAGCAGGGGTACTGAAGCTTTCTTT
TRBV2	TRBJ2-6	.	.	CASSPDGAGANGLTF	TGTGCCAGCAGCCCGGACGGAGCTGGGGCCAACGGCCTGACTTTC
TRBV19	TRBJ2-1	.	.	CASSMSRVYRDEQFF	TGTGCCAGTAGTATGAGCAGGGTCTACAGGGATGAGCAGTTCTTC
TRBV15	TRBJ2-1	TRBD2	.	CATSRAGGHEQFF	TGTGCCACCAGCAGAGCGGGGGGGCATGAGCAGTTCTTC
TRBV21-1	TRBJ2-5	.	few	CASRGQGMQETQYF	TGTGCCAGCAGGGGACAGGGAATGCAAGAGACCCAGTACTTC
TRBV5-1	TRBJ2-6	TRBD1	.	CASSLQGAGANVLTF	TGCGCCAGCAGCCTACAGGGGGCTGGGGCCAACGTCCTGACTTTC
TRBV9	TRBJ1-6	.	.	CASSVESSYNSPLHF	TGTGCCAGCAGCGTAGAGAGCTCCTATAATTCACCCCTCCACTTT
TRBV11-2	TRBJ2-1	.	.	CASSSSRARGEQFF	TGTGCCAGCAGCTCTTCCAGGGCTCGCGGTGAGCAGTTCTTC
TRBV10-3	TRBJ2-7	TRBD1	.	CASKPDRAYEQYF	TGTGCCTCCAAACCGGACAGGGCCTACGAGCAGTACTTC
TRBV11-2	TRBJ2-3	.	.	CASSSRLLTFTDTQYF	TGTGCCAGCAGCTCGCGACTACTCACTTTCACAGATACGCAGTATTTT
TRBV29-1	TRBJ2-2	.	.	CSARRRGTVNTGELFF	TGCAGCGCCCGCCGACGGGGGACAGTGAACACCGGGGAGCTGTTTTTT
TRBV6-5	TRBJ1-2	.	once	CASSYGAGDGYTF	TGTGCCAGCAGTTACGGGGCGGGGGATGGCTACACCTTC
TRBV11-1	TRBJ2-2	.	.	CASSVGYTGELFF	TGTGCCAGCAGCGTCGGGTACACCGGGGAGCTGTTTTTT
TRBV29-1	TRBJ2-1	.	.	CSHAQVTGGEQFF	TGCAGCCACGCTCAGGTTACCGGGGGTGAGCAGTTCTTC